This T cell receptor beta chain was identified in a study of response to subunit inactivated influenza vaccine. Regarding the study as a whole: Every seasonal influenza vaccination brings in few new T cells, the authors suggested.

Notes on this clonotype: Its antigen is unidentified.

TCRdb recomputed calls from the RT-PCR reads with MiXCR, one row per CDR3 protein. The sample yields hundreds of thousands of distinct CDR3 sequences, less than 20% seen once. CDR3 length: 16 amino acids. Per germline, CDR1 SGHAT and CDR2 FQDESV (reference sequence). V was clipped by 4 bases and J by 7 bases; unmatched bases: 11. This clonotype originated in a man aged 45-65 years who received an inactivated influenza vaccine. The V and J genes are TRBV11-1 and TRBJ2-5; 11 bases agree with TRBD2. Material: PBMCs from blood, obtained roughly 12 days after vaccination. The CDR3 spells CASSSTPGLAAGTQYF. CDR3 DNA sequence: TGTGCCAGCAGCTCTACTCCGGGACTAGCGGCGGGGACCCAGTACTTC.